A selection of T cell receptor beta chains follows, all from one sample in a study of technical replicates of blood from a handful of donors. Sequencing used immunoSEQ multiplex PCR; TCRdb keeps in-frame clones, though not all of them. The sample has around 62,000 clones; roughly 98% are singletons. Material for sequencing was T cells isolated from PBMCs. Every receptor here comes from a human donor in good health. CDR3s include the opening cysteine and the closing phenylalanine or tryptophan. The D gene is left open where the match is weak. Not all rows give a size; the values are once, few, many and, for expanded clones, a class.

j_call d_call clone_size v_call cdr3_aa cdr3_nt
TRBJ1-5 - - TRBV4-2 CASSQDTFDIDQPQHF TGTGCCAGCAGCCAAGATACCTTTGACATTGATCAGCCCCAGCATTTT
TRBJ2-1 - - TRBV27 CASSWGTLNEQFF TGTGCCAGCAGTTGGGGGACACTGAATGAGCAGTTCTTC
TRBJ1-1 TRBD1 - TRBV15 CATSRDNRGTEAFF TGTGCCACCAGCAGAGATAACAGGGGGACTGAAGCTTTCTTT
TRBJ2-5 - - TRBV19 CASSIWESDRETQYF TGTGCCAGTAGTATTTGGGAGTCCGACAGGGAGACCCAGTACTTC
TRBJ2-7 - - TRBV6-5 CASRRFGEQYF TGTGCCAGCAGGCGATTTGGCGAGCAGTACTTC
TRBJ2-5 - - TRBV28 CASSFHLEGIVGETQYF TGTGCCAGCAGTTTCCACCTAGAGGGTATTGTAGGGGAGACCCAGTACTTC
TRBJ2-7 - - TRBV5-1 CASSSGGPRRDYEQYF TGCGCCAGCAGCTCCGGCGGGCCCCGTCGAGACTACGAGCAGTACTTC
TRBJ1-2 - - TRBV6-1 CASSESLLYGYTF TGTGCCAGCAGTGAATCTCTTTTATATGGCTACACCTTC
TRBJ2-3 TRBD2 - TRBV2 CASSELPIRGGDTQYF TGTGCCAGCAGTGAATTGCCTATACGGGGGGGGGATACGCAGTATTTT
TRBJ1-2 - - TRBV9 CASSVGMSDYGYTF TGTGCCAGCAGCGTCGGGATGTCGGACTATGGCTACACCTTC
TRBJ2-6 - - TRBV5-1 CASSADYFSSGANVLTF TGCGCCAGCAGCGCCGATTATTTTAGCTCTGGGGCCAACGTCCTGACTTTC
TRBJ2-5 - once TRBV28 CASSGGEGLGETQYF TGTGCCAGCAGCGGGGGTGAGGGGTTAGGGGAGACCCAGTACTTC
TRBJ2-7 TRBD1 - TRBV28 CASRPTGNVYEQYF TGTGCCAGCAGACCGACAGGGAACGTCTACGAGCAGTACTTC
TRBJ2-1 - once TRBV28 CASSYGYNEQFF TGTGCCAGCAGCTACGGGTACAATGAGCAGTTCTTC
TRBJ1-5 - - TRBV7-2 CASSLRGGSNQPQHF TGTGCCAGCAGCCTCCGGGGCGGGAGTAATCAGCCCCAGCATTTT
TRBJ1-5 - - TRBV5-6 CASSFGPLRAQHF TGTGCCAGCAGCTTTGGGCCGCTGAGGGCCCAGCATTTT
TRBJ2-1 - - TRBV10-3 CAISGREDNEQFF TGTGCCATCAGTGGGCGAGAGGACAATGAGCAGTTCTTC
TRBJ1-1 - - TRBV4-1 CATRSRGKGGPEAFF TGCGCCACAAGGAGTAGGGGGAAGGGTGGGCCTGAAGCTTTCTTT
TRBJ2-3 TRBD2 - TRBV13 CASSPRTSGYTDTQYF TGTGCCAGCAGCCCAAGGACTAGCGGATACACAGATACGCAGTATTTT
TRBJ1-2 - - TRBV4-1 CASSQVVRGPNYGYTF TGCGCCAGCAGCCAAGTTGTCAGGGGTCCTAACTATGGCTACACCTTC
TRBJ1-2 - - TRBV28 CASSRTDLIGYTF TGTGCCAGCAGTAGGACAGACCTTATAGGCTACACCTTC
TRBJ2-7 TRBD2 - TRBV4-2 CASSPLAGKSYEQYF TGTGCCAGCAGCCCCCTAGCGGGAAAATCCTACGAGCAGTACTTC
TRBJ2-1 TRBD1 - TRBV2 CASDAQGRGEQFF TGTGCCAGCGACGCACAGGGCAGGGGGGAGCAGTTCTTC
TRBJ2-3 TRBD2 - TRBV28 CASSPGLASTDTQYF TGTGCCAGCAGTCCCGGACTAGCTAGCACAGATACGCAGTATTTT
TRBJ1-2 TRBD1 - TRBV5-1 CASSLLAGQGASTF TGCGCCAGCAGCCTGCTAGCGGGACAGGGGGCCAGCACCTTC
TRBJ2-7 TRBD2 - TRBV19 CASRDWTSGSEQYF TGTGCCAGTAGGGATTGGACTAGCGGGAGCGAGCAGTACTTC